The clone carrying this T cell receptor beta chain showed up just a few times. Its antigen is not identified. The CDR3 has 18 residues. The V and J ends lost 2 bases and 6 bases, in that order; junction bases with no gene match: 12. The germline V gene encodes CDR1 KGHSH and CDR2 LQKENI. Graves' hyperthyroidism showing no ophthalmopathy progression within 18 months was considered stable. Uncontrolled infection, other autoimmune disease, pregnancy or lactation led to exclusion. Extraction of PBMCs used 8 to 10 ml of fresh peripheral blood. These data come from a study of T cells in Graves' hyperthyroidism and ophthalmopathy. Study-wide findings and caveats: Ophthalmopathy cases were set apart from stable hyperthyroidism by a 13 V-J model.

It was RNA transcripts that yielded the amplified TCR beta CDR3 regions. During a first-round RT-PCR of the TCR CDR3, the HTBI primer set was used. MiXCR was run by TCRdb on the multiplex PCR reads, yielding one entry per CDR3 protein. The sample consists of 550,000 to 800,000 distinct CDR3 sequences, roughly 17% of them appearing once. The specimen sequenced was blood. The chain has TRBV18 and TRBJ1-4; 10 bases are a match to TRBD1. The receptor comes from a man aged 18 to 30 with Graves' hyperthyroidism. CDR3 in DNA: TGTGCCAGCTCACCAATTGACAGGGGGCGGAACCCCGATGAAAAACTGTTTTTT. It yields the protein CASSPIDRGRNPDEKLFF.